Included here is one TCR beta chain sequence, with context. These data belong to a study of cytomegalovirus exposure and HLA in healthy donors. PCR used 60 Vbeta primers and 13 Jbeta primers. Here immunoSEQ multiplex PCR was the method, and the copy in TCRdb shows in-frame clones only, minus some. The sample comprises roughly 110,000 clones, 75% of which are singletons, and roughly 2.5% rests with the top ten. The ends were cut back, 3 bases at V and 9 bases at J, with 12 bases in the middle. The germline CDR1 and CDR2 sequences are KGHSH and LQKENI. The CDR3 covers 12 residues. This receptor was identified in a man aged 40-49 years in good health and CMV-seronegative. The chain couples TRBV18 to TRBJ2-7; unclear D gene. Input material: PBMCs. The CDR3 sequence: CASSPNDGSQYF. Written as DNA, the CDR3 is TGTGCCAGCTCACCCAATGACGGGTCGCAGTACTTC.